This T cell receptor (beta chain) was obtained from a study of shared clonotypes between healthy human individuals. Looking at the study overall: The composition of the donors was two women and a few men aged 18 to 49. Study-wide points: Genetic and exposure-history diversity was limited by the few donors.

A remark on this clone: Its specificity is unknown.

Profiling relied on immunoSEQ multiplex PCR, and the TCRdb table lists in-frame clones only, not all of them. The sample contains around 500,000 clones, about 78% of which appear only once. Per the germline V gene, CDR1 is KGHSH and CDR2 is LQKENI. CDR3 length equals 14 residues. Between the trimmed V and J ends, which lost 2 bases and 2 bases, there was a span of 10 bases. All donors qualified as healthy HIV-negative adults and had experienced no recent acute infections or vaccinations. Caucasian adults living in Nashville, Tennessee, provided all samples. The chain carries TRBV18 and TRBJ2-7; D not resolved. The sequence was collected from a woman in her thirties or forties in good health. Some clones in this sample may be carry-over from other donors' samples. The sequenced material came from PBMCs. The CDR3 coding sequence is TGTGCCAGCTCACCAGGGGTATCGACCTACGAGCAGTACTTC. This sequence encodes CASSPGVSTYEQYF.